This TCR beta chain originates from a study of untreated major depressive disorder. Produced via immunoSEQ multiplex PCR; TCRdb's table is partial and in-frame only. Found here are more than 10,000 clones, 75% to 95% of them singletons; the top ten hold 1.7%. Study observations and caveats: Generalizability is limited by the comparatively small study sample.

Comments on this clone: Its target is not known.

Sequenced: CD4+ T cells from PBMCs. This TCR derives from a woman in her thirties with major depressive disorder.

CDR3 amino acids: CASSLITGGAEGYTF. The DNA for the CDR3 is TGTGCCAGCAGCTTAATCACAGGGGGCGCGGAAGGCTACACCTTC. The J gene is TRBJ1-2, the V gene TRBV7-9; 9 positions agree with TRBD1. CDR1 is SEHNR and CDR2 is FQNEAQ in the germline V gene (reference sequence). J gave up 8 bases and V 2 bases, and 9 bases lay outside the gene matches. This CDR3 comprises 15 residues.